This T cell receptor (beta chain) was captured by sequencing in a study of shared clonotypes between healthy human individuals. Study-level findings and limits: Across subsets, estimated richness was generally greater for naive than for memory populations.

This clone occurred once. Its antigen is undetermined. Germline V gene lookup returns CDR1 MDHEN and CDR2 SYDVKM. The CDR3 length is 15 residues. J was trimmed by 6 bases and V by 6 bases; bases with no gene match: 6. The table came from immunoSEQ multiplex PCR; TCRdb's copy has only in-frame clones and leaves some out. The sample yields about 2.3 million clones, roughly 93% seen once. This clonotype was sampled from a man younger than 35 in good health. Some clones in this sample may be carry-over from other donors' samples. Sequencing used naive CD4+ T cells from PBMCs. Stated subset: CD45RA+ positively selected. The chain uses TRBV28 and TRBJ2-2; 11 bases line up with TRBD2. CDR3 loop: CASRLAGGPAGELFF. The CDR3 nucleotides are TGTGCCAGCAGATTAGCGGGAGGGCCAGCCGGGGAGCTGTTTTTT. The full variable domain, with the rest looked up from reference TRBV28 and TRBJ2-2, is DVKVTQSSRYLVKRTGEKVFLECVQDMDHENMFWYRQDPGLGLRLIYFSYDVKMKEKGDIPEGYSVSREKKERFSLILESASTNQTSMYLCASRLAGGPAGELFFGEGSRLTVL.